This paragraph covers one T cell receptor beta chain sequence. Profiled with immunoSEQ multiplex PCR; TCRdb holds only in-frame clones, not every one. Among tens of thousands of clones listed, roughly 90% were seen once. The data were taken from a study of blood T cell repertoires in COVID-19. Overall study context: Sample material is recorded as cDNA or gDNA derived from T cells, B-cell-depleted T cells, or PBMCs.

The CDR3 sequence is 17 residues long. The junction had 9 bases not matched to a gene; V was cut back by 1 base and J by 5 bases. CDR1 SGHAT and CDR2 FQNNGV come from the germline V gene. The chain couples TRBV11-2 to TRBJ2-2; TRBD1 agrees at 8 bases. What was sequenced was peripheral blood. The source of this sequence is a man aged 25 to 40 with acute or convalescent COVID-19. CDR3 sequence (DNA): TGTGCCAGCAGCTTAGGCCCACGACAGGGGAAGACCGGGGAGCTGTTTTTT. This gives the protein CASSLGPRQGKTGELFF.